This TCR beta chain was found in a study of blood T cell repertoires in COVID-19. As for the study in general: Samples came from the United States, Italy and Spain, spanning acute and convalescent COVID-19. PBMCs, B-cell-depleted T cells, or T cells provided the cDNA or gDNA that made up the material.

Original processing methods: It was from reference gene primer amplification that nucleated cell counts were estimated. Method: immunoSEQ multiplex PCR; TCRdb's copy keeps in-frame clones and lacks some. V, J and clone size derive from that table, while D and trimming were established from the DNA sequence. This sample has tens of thousands of clones, with approximately 86% found just once. The material sequenced was peripheral blood. This clonotype was sampled from a human donor in a cohort sampled during active COVID-19.

This CDR3 reads CASSLMGREQYF. The CDR3 coding sequence is TGCGCCAGCAGCTTGATGGGGCGCGAGCAGTACTTC. The chain uses TRBV5-1 and TRBJ2-7; perhaps TRBD1 as D (5 bases). With 1 base removed from V and 6 bases from J, the gap between germline ends came to 8 bases. CDR1 and CDR2 from the germline V gene are SGHRS and YFSETQ. The CDR3 consists of 12 residues.